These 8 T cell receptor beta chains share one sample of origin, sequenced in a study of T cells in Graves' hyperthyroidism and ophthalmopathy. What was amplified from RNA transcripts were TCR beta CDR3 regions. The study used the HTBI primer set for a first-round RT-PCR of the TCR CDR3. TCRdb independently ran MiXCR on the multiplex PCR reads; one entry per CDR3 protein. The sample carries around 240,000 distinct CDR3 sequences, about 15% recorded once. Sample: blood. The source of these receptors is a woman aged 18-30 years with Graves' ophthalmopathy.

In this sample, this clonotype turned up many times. The CDR3 protein is CASRSDRASYNEQFF. CDR3 sequence (DNA): TGTGCCAGCAGATCTGACAGGGCGTCCTACAATGAGCAGTTCTTC. The chain carries TRBV5-8 and TRBJ2-1, with 7 bases lining up with TRBD1. This CDR3 is built from 15 residues. The germline V gene encodes CDR1 SGHTS and CDR2 YDEGEE. The V and J ends lost 5 bases and 1 base, in that order; junction bases with no gene match: 6.

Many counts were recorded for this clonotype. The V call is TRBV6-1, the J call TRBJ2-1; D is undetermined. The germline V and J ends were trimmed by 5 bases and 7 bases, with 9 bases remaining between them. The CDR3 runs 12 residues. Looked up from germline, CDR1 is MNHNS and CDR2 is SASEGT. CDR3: CASSYGWNEQFF. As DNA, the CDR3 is TGTGCCAGCAGTTATGGGTGGAATGAGCAGTTCTTC.

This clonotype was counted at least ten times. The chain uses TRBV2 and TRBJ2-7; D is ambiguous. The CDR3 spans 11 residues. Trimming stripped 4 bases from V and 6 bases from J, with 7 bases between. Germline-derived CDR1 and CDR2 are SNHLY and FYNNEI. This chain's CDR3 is CASSVQFEQYF. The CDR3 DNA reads TGTGCCAGCAGTGTTCAGTTCGAGCAGTACTTC.

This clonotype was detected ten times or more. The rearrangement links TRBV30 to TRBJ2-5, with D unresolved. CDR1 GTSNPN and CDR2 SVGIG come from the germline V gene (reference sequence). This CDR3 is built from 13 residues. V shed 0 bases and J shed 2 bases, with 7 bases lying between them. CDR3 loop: CAWSVFIQETQYF. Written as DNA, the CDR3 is TGTGCCTGGAGTGTGTTCATACAAGAGACCCAGTACTTC.

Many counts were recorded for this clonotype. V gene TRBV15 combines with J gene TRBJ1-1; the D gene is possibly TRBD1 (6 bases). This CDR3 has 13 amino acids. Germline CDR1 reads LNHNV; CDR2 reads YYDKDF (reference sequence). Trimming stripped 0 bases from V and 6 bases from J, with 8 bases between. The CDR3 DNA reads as TGTGCCACCAGCAGAGAAGGGGGGTCTGAAGCTTTCTTT. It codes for CATSREGGSEAFF.

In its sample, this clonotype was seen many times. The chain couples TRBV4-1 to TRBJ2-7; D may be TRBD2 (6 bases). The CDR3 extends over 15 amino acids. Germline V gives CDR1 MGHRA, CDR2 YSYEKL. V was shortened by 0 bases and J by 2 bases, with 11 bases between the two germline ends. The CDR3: CASSQDPGGTYEQYF. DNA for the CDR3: TGCGCCAGCAGCCAAGATCCGGGCGGGACCTACGAGCAGTACTTC.

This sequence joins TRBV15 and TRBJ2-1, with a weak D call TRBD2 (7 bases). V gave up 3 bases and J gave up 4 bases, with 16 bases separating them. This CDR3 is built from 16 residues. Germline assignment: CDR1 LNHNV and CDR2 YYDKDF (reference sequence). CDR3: CATSSLRGAGYNEQFF. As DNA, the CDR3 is TGTGCCACCAGCAGCCTACGGGGGGCGGGGTACAATGAGCAGTTCTTC.

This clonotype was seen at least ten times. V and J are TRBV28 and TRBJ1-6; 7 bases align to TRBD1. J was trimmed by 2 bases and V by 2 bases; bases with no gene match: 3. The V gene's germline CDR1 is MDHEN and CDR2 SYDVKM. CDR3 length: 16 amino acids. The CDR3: CASSLRQGAYNSPLHF. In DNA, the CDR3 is TGTGCCAGCAGTTTACGACAGGGTGCCTATAATTCACCCCTCCACTTT.